The 23 T cell receptor beta chains below were found in one sample sequenced in a study of CD8+ T cells in alopecia areata. Sequencing templates came from extracted RNA that was reverse transcribed into cDNA. Profiled with immunoSEQ multiplex PCR; TCRdb holds only in-frame clones, not every one. The table lists 170,000 or so clones, around 63% of them singletons. The starting material was CD4+ T cells sorted from blood, obtained at week 0. Receptor source: a human donor with alopecia areata.

The CDR3 nucleotides are TGTGCCAGCAGTGAATCTCTGGTGGCCAAAAACATTCAGTACTTC. Translation: CASSESLVAKNIQYF. This sequence joins TRBV25-1 and TRBJ2-4; no firm D call. CDR1 is MGHDK and CDR2 is SYGVNS in the germline V gene. This CDR3 spans 15 amino acids. V shed 1 base and J shed 1 base, with 8 bases lying between them.

This clone showed up just once. The V gene is TRBV4-3, the J gene TRBJ1-1; D is uncertain. V gave up 0 bases and J gave up 8 bases, with 16 bases separating them. Germline V lookup: CDR1 LGHNA, CDR2 YSLEER. The CDR3 has 15 residues. The CDR3 sequence is CASSQEARGRVEAFF. The DNA of the CDR3 is TGCGCCAGCAGCCAAGAGGCGAGAGGACGAGTGGAAGCTTTCTTT.

The chain links TRBV29-1 to TRBJ2-2; D gene uncertain. Germline V gene lookup returns CDR1 SQVTM and CDR2 ANQGSEA. CDR3 length: 11 residues. Trimming took off 7 bases at V and 3 bases at J, with 6 bases between the two ends. CDR3 coding DNA: TGCAGCGCACGACACACCGGGGAGCTGTTTTTT. Amino acid sequence: CSARHTGELFF.

The V call is TRBV5-6, the J call TRBJ2-1, with 8 bases fitting TRBD2. Germline CDR1 is SGHDT and CDR2 is YYEEEE. The V and J ends lost 2 bases and 6 bases, in that order; junction bases with no gene match: 7. This CDR3 is 15 amino acids long. CDR3: CASSFWTAGANEQFF. CDR3 bases: TGTGCCAGCAGCTTCTGGACAGCGGGGGCCAATGAGCAGTTCTTC.

This clone was observed a single time. The V and J genes are TRBV10-3 and TRBJ1-3, with D possibly TRBD1 on 6 matching bases. Germline V gene sequence: CDR1 ENHRY, CDR2 SYGVKD. V gave up 0 bases and J gave up 0 bases, with 18 bases separating them. This CDR3 contains 19 residues. The CDR3 spells CAISESPVGGVISGNTIYF. The CDR3 DNA sequence: TGTGCCATCAGTGAGTCCCCGGTGGGGGGCGTAATCTCTGGAAACACCATATATTTT.

In its sample, this clone ranks as medium-sized. The chain links TRBV7-6 to TRBJ2-7, with D unclear. The CDR3 length is 15 residues. V was pared by 1 base and J by 2 bases, with 12 bases between. The germline gives CDR1 SGHVS, CDR2 FNYEAQ. The CDR3 sequence is CASSLDEGITYEQYF. Here the CDR3 DNA reads TGTGCCAGCAGCTTAGATGAAGGGATCACCTACGAGCAGTACTTC.

The CDR3 loop reads CAWNWGRPAYEQYF. CDR3 bases: TGTGCCTGGAATTGGGGCAGGCCGGCCTACGAGCAGTACTTC. The V and J genes are TRBV30 and TRBJ2-7, with D possibly being TRBD1 (5 bases). Germline loops: CDR1 GTSNPN, CDR2 SVGIG (reference sequence). The V end lost 4 bases, the J end lost 2 bases, and 15 bases lay between the germline ends. This CDR3 contains 14 residues.

The genes are TRBV14 and TRBJ2-1, with D perhaps matching TRBD1 or TRBD2 (5 bases each). V was trimmed by 5 bases and J by 7 bases, leaving 12 bases between them. From germline, CDR1 is SGHDN and CDR2 FVKESK. CDR3 size: 13 residues. Here the CDR3 DNA reads TGTGCCAGCAGCGGGGGTGATAGGAATGAGCAGTTCTTC. Its protein is CASSGGDRNEQFF.

V usage is TRBV29-1 and J usage is TRBJ2-5; tentative D call: TRBD2 (5 bases). Trimming cost V 4 bases and J 5 bases, with 11 bases left between them. Germline assignment: CDR1 SQVTM and CDR2 ANQGSEA. The CDR3 consists of 12 residues. Written as DNA, the CDR3 is TGCAGCGTTGGTACTAGGAGGGAGACCCAGTACTTC. Translated, it gives CSVGTRRETQYF.

Concerning this clone itself: This CDR3 is also generated by other DNA sequences in the sample. This chain links TRBV30 with TRBJ2-1; tentatively, D is TRBD1 (6 bases). The CDR3 has 13 residues. The germline V and J ends were trimmed by 4 bases and 4 bases, with 11 bases remaining between them. Germline V gene data show CDR1 as GTSNPN and CDR2 as SVGIG (reference sequence). CDR3 sequence: CAWNPGTYNEQFF. CDR3 DNA sequence: TGTGCCTGGAATCCAGGGACATACAATGAGCAGTTCTTC.

The chain is built from TRBV29-1 and TRBJ1-4; 8 bases map to TRBD1. The length of the CDR3 is 13 residues. Germline CDR1 and CDR2: SQVTM and ANQGSEA. V was pared by 4 bases and J by 10 bases, with 8 bases of the junction left unmatched. CDR3 sequence: CSVAGQGGPKLFF. CDR3 nucleotides: TGCAGCGTTGCCGGACAGGGAGGACCAAAACTGTTTTTT.

The chain recombines TRBV15 with TRBJ1-3; D gene uncertain. The germline gives CDR1 LNHNV, CDR2 YYDKDF (reference sequence). The CDR3 spans 14 residues. The V gene lost 0 bases and the J gene lost 5 bases, with 8 bases spanning the gap. CDR3 coding DNA: TGTGCCACCAGCAGAGATCGGGGAAGAAACACCATATATTTT. As protein: CATSRDRGRNTIYF. The entire variable domain, with the rest obtained from reference TRBV15 and TRBJ1-3, is as follows: DAMVIQNPRYQVTQFGKPVTLSCSQTLNHNVMYWYQQKSSQAPKLLFHYYDKDFNNEADTPDNFQSRRPNTSFCFLDIRSPGLGDTAMYLCATSRDRGRNTIYFGEGSWLTVV.

The chain recombines TRBV7-2 with TRBJ2-1; 7 bases align to TRBD1. CDR3 length: 14 amino acids. In germline, CDR1 is SGHTA, CDR2 FQGNSA. This chain's CDR3 is CVSAIDRERREQFF. DNA for the CDR3: TGTGTCTCGGCGATAGACAGGGAACGTCGTGAGCAGTTCTTC.

This clone turned up a few times. This chain's CDR3 is CASSSPGQLAKNIQYF. The CDR3 region has the DNA TGTGCCAGCAGCTCCCCGGGACAACTAGCCAAAAACATTCAGTACTTC. The chain recombines TRBV5-6 with TRBJ2-4; TRBD1 might be the D (6 bases). This CDR3 spans 16 amino acids. Germline V CDR1 and CDR2: SGHDT, YYEEEE. The V gene lost 3 bases and the J gene lost 0 bases, with 13 bases spanning the gap.

The chain links TRBV7-9 to TRBJ1-2; a possible D gene is TRBD1 (6 bases). Germline V gives CDR1 SEHNR, CDR2 FQNEAQ (reference sequence). The CDR3 is 14 residues long. V was shortened by 3 bases and J by 11 bases, with 19 bases between the two germline ends. This chain's CDR3 is CASSFGTNDRPYTF. The DNA of the CDR3 is TGTGCCAGCAGCTTTGGGACAAACGACAGACCGTACACCTTC.

This clone was detected only once. The chain has TRBV9 and TRBJ1-4; D is undetermined. Deletions cut 0 bases from V and 0 bases from J, with 6 bases between. Germline V gene lookup returns CDR1 SGDLS and CDR2 YYNGEE. The CDR3 spans 15 residues. DNA of the CDR3: TGTGCCAGCAGCGTAGACACCTCAACTAATGAAAAACTGTTTTTT. Amino acid sequence: CASSVDTSTNEKLFF.

The rearrangement uses TRBV29-1 and TRBJ1-2, with a tentative D call TRBD1 (6 bases). The CDR3 covers 14 residues. Germline V CDR1 and CDR2: SQVTM, ANQGSEA. Trimming left V 8 bases short and J 2 bases short, with 18 bases between. The CDR3 bases are TGCAGCACCGAGCGGGGGGGCGAGAACTATGGCTACACCTTC. Translation: CSTERGGENYGYTF.

This clone has a handful of counts. The chain carries TRBV5-1 and TRBJ2-3; 7 bases map to TRBD1. The germline V gene has CDR1 SGHRS and CDR2 YFSETQ. This CDR3 is 14 amino acids long. V lost 3 bases, J lost 2 bases, and 3 bases stayed unmatched. The CDR3 loop reads CASSWDSPTDTQYF. The CDR3, as DNA: TGCGCCAGCAGCTGGGACAGTCCCACAGATACGCAGTATTTT.

This clone is a singleton in its sample. J is TRBJ1-2 and V is TRBV14; D unresolved. Trimming took off 4 bases at V and 4 bases at J, with 10 bases between the two ends. The CDR3 runs to 13 residues. CDR1 is SGHDN, CDR2 FVKESK, per germline. The CDR3 protein is CASSRGMSYGYTF. The CDR3 DNA sequence: TGTGCCAGCAGCCGCGGGATGTCCTATGGCTACACCTTC.

The rearrangement joins TRBV29-1 to TRBJ2-1, with 13 bases that match TRBD2. The germline V gene has CDR1 SQVTM and CDR2 ANQGSEA. With 4 bases clipped from V and 4 bases from J, the junction kept 4 bases outside the gene matches. The CDR3 is made up of 15 amino acids. The CDR3 spells CSVGWGLAGYNEQFF. The CDR3 region has the DNA TGCAGCGTTGGGTGGGGACTAGCGGGGTACAATGAGCAGTTCTTC.

This clone was observed a few times. Other DNA sequences within the sample encode an identical CDR3. The chain has TRBV30 and TRBJ2-3; D not resolved. The CDR3 runs 11 residues. V was pared by 1 base and J by 6 bases, with 5 bases between. Germline CDR1 and CDR2: GTSNPN and SVGIG (reference sequence). CDR3 amino acids: CAWSAKDTQYF. The CDR3 DNA follows: TGTGCCTGGAGTGCGAAGGATACGCAGTATTTT.

The rearrangement joins TRBV4-3 to TRBJ1-2, with D perhaps TRBD1 (5 bases). This CDR3 has 16 amino acids. Trimming took 1 base from V and 0 from J, leaving 12 bases between them. Germline CDR1 is LGHNA and CDR2 is YSLEER. CDR3 amino acids: CASSQGRDRPNYGYTF. As DNA, the CDR3 is TGCGCCAGCAGCCAAGGACGGGACCGACCTAACTATGGCTACACCTTC.

This chain connects TRBV2 to TRBJ2-6; no reliable D call. The CDR3 has 14 residues. CDR1 SNHLY and CDR2 FYNNEI come from the germline V gene. Trimming shortened V by 7 bases and J by 0 bases, and 7 bases separated the two germline ends. The CDR3 DNA reads as TGTGCCAGCAACGCACGCTCTGGGGCCAACGTCCTGACTTTC. Translation: CASNARSGANVLTF. The entire variable domain, with the rest obtained from reference TRBV2 and TRBJ2-6, is as follows: EPEVTQTPSHQVTQMGQEVILRCVPISNHLYFYWYRQILGQKVEFLVSFYNNEISEKSEIFDDQFSVERPDGSNFTLKIRSTKLEDSAMYFCASNARSGANVLTFGAGSRLTVL.